The 12 T cell receptor beta chains below come from one sample, sequenced in a study of vaccination effects on CD4 cells after COVID-19. Sequencing used immunoSEQ multiplex PCR; TCRdb keeps in-frame clones, though not all of them. The repertoire holds just over 55,000 clones, less than 80% seen once, with 3.5% to 5% in the top ten. The authors isolated CD4+ T cells after around 9 days of culture. Participants each got two BNT162b2 or mRNA-1273 vaccine doses. These TCRs are of unknown antigen specificity. This sample comprised CD4+ T cells from PBMCs cultured without peptide, obtained after COVID-19 vaccination. The source of these receptors is a human donor who received a COVID-19 vaccine.

V and J are TRBV7-2 and TRBJ2-7, with 12 positions matching TRBD2. Germline V CDR1 and CDR2: SGHTA, FQGNSA. V lost 2 bases and J lost 3; bases outside the gene matches: 5. The CDR3 has 16 residues. CDR3 region: CASSLTGLAGIYEQYF. The CDR3 DNA is TGTGCCAGCAGCTTAACGGGACTAGCGGGCATCTACGAGCAGTACTTC. The full variable domain, its missing parts supplied by reference TRBV7-2 and TRBJ2-7, is GAGVSQSPSNKVTEKGKDVELRCDPISGHTALYWYRQSLGQGLEFLIYFQGNSAPDKSGLPSDRFSAERTGGSVSTLTIQRTQQEDSAVYLCASSLTGLAGIYEQYFGPGTRLTVT.

The chain uses TRBV19 and TRBJ1-1; possible D gene TRBD1, 5 bases. Trimming took 7 bases from V and 0 from J, leaving 18 bases between them. The CDR3 loop spans 16 amino acids. CDR1 and CDR2 (germline): LNHDA, SQIVND (reference sequence). The CDR3 spells CASTTPMGQVNTEAFF. The CDR3 DNA follows: TGTGCCAGTACCACGCCCATGGGGCAGGTGAACACTGAAGCTTTCTTT.

This clone was recorded a few times. The V call is TRBV3-1 (or the pseudogene TRBV3-2), the J call TRBJ1-2; 7 bases align to TRBD1. V trimming: 4 bases; J trimming: 4 bases; junction bases outside the gene matches: 12. Germline CDR1 reads LGHDT; CDR2 reads YNNKEL (reference sequence). The CDR3 runs 16 residues. CDR3 nucleotide sequence: TGTGCCAGCAGCCTCGAGGGGTGGACAGGTGGCTATGGCTACACCTTC. Translating it yields CASSLEGWTGGYGYTF.

The V call is TRBV6-5, the J call TRBJ2-7; D is ambiguous. CDR3 size: 13 residues. V lost 6 bases and J lost 2, with 11 bases in between. The germline V gene encodes CDR1 MNHEY and CDR2 SVGAGI. Written as DNA, the CDR3 is TGTGCCAGCAGGACCAGGTTTCCCTACGAGCAGTACTTC. Protein product: CASRTRFPYEQYF.

The chain employs TRBV10-3 and TRBJ1-5; TRBD1 agrees at 8 bases. Germline loops: CDR1 ENHRY, CDR2 SYGVKD. The CDR3 has 16 amino acids. V lost 0 bases, J lost 11 bases, and 12 bases stayed unmatched. The CDR3 spells CAISESTKGQDRAQHF. CDR3 bases: TGTGCCATCAGTGAGTCGACTAAGGGACAGGACAGGGCCCAGCATTTT.

The chain combines TRBV7-8 with TRBJ2-7; D is unclear. The length of the CDR3 is 12 residues. Germline V gene sequence: CDR1 SGHVS, CDR2 FQNEAQ. V was trimmed by 2 bases and J by 4 bases, leaving 6 bases between them. The CDR3 protein is CASSLSGYEQYF. The CDR3 nucleotides read TGTGCCAGCAGCTTATCTGGTTACGAGCAGTACTTC.

The chain uses TRBV6-5 and TRBJ2-2; D gene unclear. Germline CDR1 is MNHEY and CDR2 is SVGAGI. V dropped 9 bases and J dropped 1 base, with 6 bases sitting between them. This CDR3 region has 12 residues. The CDR3 here is CASKKNTGELFF. For the CDR3, the DNA is TGTGCCAGTAAAAAGAACACCGGGGAGCTGTTTTTT.

J is TRBJ1-5 and V is TRBV6-1, with TRBD1 matching over 9 bases. The germline V gene has CDR1 MNHNS and CDR2 SASEGT. The CDR3 covers 16 residues. V was clipped by 2 bases and J by 5 bases; unmatched bases: 7. The CDR3 loop reads CASSEPQDRGYQPQHF. The CDR3 DNA reads TGTGCCAGCAGTGAACCCCAGGACAGGGGATATCAGCCCCAGCATTTT.

The chain carries TRBV9 and TRBJ2-5; no firm D call. Per the germline V gene, CDR1 is SGDLS and CDR2 is YYNGEE. CDR3 size: 14 residues. V was pared by 0 bases and J by 5 bases, with 11 bases between. In DNA, the CDR3 is TGTGCCAGCAGCGTAGATCTACTGAGGGAGACCCAGTACTTC. Translated: CASSVDLLRETQYF.

The rearrangement uses TRBV9 and TRBJ2-1, with D tentatively TRBD1 or TRBD2 (5 bases each). The CDR3 loop spans 15 amino acids. Looked up from germline, CDR1 is SGDLS and CDR2 is YYNGEE. Between the trimmed V and J ends, which lost 1 base and 2 bases, there was a span of 10 bases. CDR3 loop: CASSVRDAPYNEQFF. CDR3 nucleotides: TGTGCCAGCAGCGTAAGGGACGCACCCTACAATGAGCAGTTCTTC.

This clone was seen a handful of times. The V call is TRBV3-1 (or the pseudogene TRBV3-2), the J call TRBJ1-3; D is undetermined. V lost 7 bases to trimming and J lost 2 bases, with 12 bases between them. In germline, CDR1 is LGHDT, CDR2 YNNKEL (reference sequence). The CDR3 runs 14 residues. The DNA for the CDR3 is TGTGCCAGCACTCTAAAGGGTGCTGGAAACACCATATATTTT. Protein sequence: CASTLKGAGNTIYF.

The chain uses TRBV5-4 and TRBJ2-3; the match to TRBD2 covers 8 bases. V trimming: 0 bases; J trimming: 1 base; junction bases outside the gene matches: 1. CDR3 length: 15 residues. CDR1 and CDR2 (germline): SGHNT, YYREEE (reference sequence). The CDR3 sequence: CASSLGAGGTDTQYF. For the CDR3, the DNA is TGTGCCAGCAGCTTGGGAGCGGGGGGCACAGATACGCAGTATTTT.